This passage covers 21 T cell receptor beta chains from one sample sequenced in a study of T cells in Graves' hyperthyroidism and ophthalmopathy. Amplified TCR beta CDR3 regions came from RNA transcripts. First-round RT-PCR of the TCR CDR3 relied on the HTBI primer set. TCRdb fed the multiplex PCR reads into MiXCR, producing one record per CDR3 protein. The sample has around 500,000 distinct CDR3 sequences; approximately 15% are singletons. The sample was blood. These receptors were obtained from a woman in her late teens or twenties with Graves' hyperthyroidism.

This clonotype was detected ten times or more. This sequence joins TRBV12-3 or TRBV12-4 and TRBJ1-5, with D maybe TRBD1 (6 bases). V was cut by 5 bases and J by 7 bases, with 27 bases left in between. The CDR3 is 18 amino acids. The CDR3 sequence: CASSLSGARTSVGQPQHF. CDR3 nucleotides: TGTGCCAGCAGTCTCTCAGGGGCGCGAACCTCAGTTGGGCAGCCCCAGCATTTT.

V gene TRBV27 combines with J gene TRBJ1-2; the match to TRBD1 covers 7 bases. The CDR3 length is 13 residues. Looked up from germline, CDR1 is MNHEY and CDR2 is SMNVEV (reference sequence). V dropped 3 bases and J dropped 6; count of bases not matched to a gene: 4. CDR3 in amino acids: CASSFRGGDGYTF. CDR3 sequence (DNA): TGTGCCAGCAGTTTTAGAGGGGGCGATGGCTACACCTTC.

This clonotype has ten or more counts. The rearrangement links TRBV6-2 or TRBV6-3 to TRBJ2-1; TRBD2 agrees at 10 bases. This CDR3 is 15 amino acids long. The V and J ends lost 6 bases and 10 bases, in that order; junction bases with no gene match: 12. CDR1 is MNHEY, CDR2 SVGEGT, per germline. Here the CDR3 DNA reads TGTGCCAGCAGCCGCAGCGGGAGGGCCGTTCGAGAGCAGTTCTTC. Residues: CASSRSGRAVREQFF.

The chain carries TRBV18 and TRBJ2-2; D is unresolved. Trimming removed 2 bases at V and 6 bases at J, with 13 bases between. This CDR3 is built from 15 residues. From germline, CDR1 is KGHSH and CDR2 LQKENI. CDR3 sequence: CASSPLKYSAGELFF. DNA for the CDR3: TGTGCCAGCTCACCATTGAAGTATAGTGCCGGGGAGCTGTTTTTT. Full variable domain (remainder filled in from reference TRBV18 and TRBJ2-2): NAGVMQNPRHLVRRRGQEARLRCSPMKGHSHVYWYRQLPEEGLKFMVYLQKENIIDESGMPKERFSAEFPKEGPSILRIQQVVRGDSAAYFCASSPLKYSAGELFFGEGSRLTVL.

This clonotype was found many times. The V and J genes are TRBV5-1 and TRBJ2-7, with 10 bases that match TRBD1. The CDR3 spans 13 residues. Germline V lookup: CDR1 SGHRS, CDR2 YFSETQ. Unmatched junction bases numbered 0, after V lost 3 bases and J lost 3 bases. CDR3 sequence reads: CASSWDRGYEQYF. Here the CDR3 DNA reads TGCGCCAGCAGCTGGGACAGGGGCTACGAGCAGTACTTC.

This clonotype occurred a few times. The chain joins TRBV29-1 to TRBJ2-1; 7 nucleotides align to TRBD1. In germline, CDR1 is SQVTM, CDR2 ANQGSEA. J lost 3 bases, V lost 0 bases, and 8 bases had no gene match. The CDR3 totals 16 residues. The CDR3, as DNA: TGCAGCGTTGAAGAAAGGGGACAGCCACTCTACAATGAGCAGTTCTTC. Its translation: CSVEERGQPLYNEQFF.

J is TRBJ2-1 and V is TRBV6-5; possibly TRBD1 or TRBD2 for D (7 bases each). V lost 2 bases and J lost 9, with 23 bases in between. The CDR3 is 17 residues long. CDR1 and CDR2 from the germline V gene are MNHEY and SVGAGI. The CDR3 here is CASSYETGIRTRSEQFF. The DNA for the CDR3 is TGTGCCAGCAGTTACGAGACAGGGATCCGGACTAGGAGTGAGCAGTTCTTC.

This clonotype was observed at least ten times. The V and J genes are TRBV19 and TRBJ2-1, with 12 bases lining up with TRBD2. The ends lost 7 bases at V and 6 bases at J; junction bases unmatched: 7. CDR1 LNHDA and CDR2 SQIVND come from the germline V gene (reference sequence). The CDR3 sequence is 15 residues long. The CDR3 DNA sequence: TGTGCCAGTACCCTACTAGCGGGAGGCTCCAATGAGCAGTTCTTC. It yields the protein CASTLLAGGSNEQFF.

The V call is TRBV4-2, the J call TRBJ2-1, with 12 bases aligning to TRBD2. Per the germline V gene, CDR1 is LGHNA and CDR2 is YNFKEQ. The CDR3 runs 15 residues. With 3 bases clipped from V and 8 bases from J, the junction kept 5 bases outside the gene matches. CDR3 amino acids: CASSHPSGRGDEQFF. As DNA, the CDR3 is TGTGCCAGCAGCCATCCTAGCGGGAGGGGAGATGAGCAGTTCTTC.

This clonotype has ten or more counts. The chain combines TRBV10-2 with TRBJ2-1; 11 bases are shared with TRBD2. J was trimmed by 3 bases and V by 2 bases; bases with no gene match: 6. This CDR3 region has 17 residues. In germline, CDR1 is WSHSY, CDR2 SAAADI. This CDR3 is CASSEPGLADNYNEQFF. For the CDR3, the DNA is TGCGCCAGCAGTGAGCCGGGACTAGCGGATAACTACAATGAGCAGTTCTTC.

The table lists this clonotype with many counts. The chain uses TRBV6-1 and TRBJ1-2; perhaps TRBD1 as D (5 bases). Germline values: CDR1 MNHNS, CDR2 SASEGT. V lost 7 bases to trimming and J lost 4 bases, with 10 bases between them. The CDR3 covers 12 residues. The CDR3 coding sequence is TGTGCCAGCAATGGGACTTCCTATGGCTACACCTTC. Protein: CASNGTSYGYTF.

This clonotype was recorded many times. V usage is TRBV29-1 and J usage is TRBJ2-6; the D gene is possibly TRBD1 (6 bases). The CDR3 loop spans 17 amino acids. Trimming took off 6 bases at V and 0 bases at J, with 18 bases between the two ends. Germline V CDR1 and CDR2: SQVTM, ANQGSEA. The CDR3 bases are TGCAGCGTCGTCCGGGACACGGCCAACTCTGGGGCCAACGTCCTGACTTTC. Protein: CSVVRDTANSGANVLTF. The variable domain in full, completed from reference TRBV29-1 and TRBJ2-6, reads SAVISQKPSRDICQRGTSLTIQCQVDSQVTMMFWYRQQPGQSLTLIATANQGSEATYESGFVIDKFPISRPNLTFSTLTVSNMSPEDSSIYLCSVVRDTANSGANVLTFGAGSRLTVL.

In its sample, this clonotype was seen a few times. This chain links TRBV10-3 with TRBJ2-7, with 9 bases identical to TRBD2. Per the germline V gene, CDR1 is ENHRY and CDR2 is SYGVKD. The CDR3 is made up of 15 amino acids. Trimming cost V 3 bases and J 3 bases; bases outside gene matches: 6. The CDR3 DNA sequence: TGTGCCATCAGTGACCCGACGACTAGCGGCTACGAGCAGTACGTC. Translated: CAISDPTTSGYEQYV.

The table lists this clonotype with many counts. The chain has TRBV12-3 or TRBV12-4 and TRBJ2-1; 9 nucleotides agree with TRBD2. This CDR3 spans 16 amino acids. With 2 bases clipped from V and 4 bases from J, the junction kept 6 bases outside the gene matches. The CDR3 sequence is CASSLTASGTYNEQFF. CDR3 nucleotides: TGTGCCAGCAGTTTAACGGCTAGCGGGACTTACAATGAGCAGTTCTTC.

A few counts support this clonotype. V usage is TRBV11-2 and J usage is TRBJ2-1; either TRBD1 or TRBD2 may supply D (5 bases each). CDR3 length: 15 residues. The V gene lost 1 base and the J gene lost 3 bases, with 10 bases spanning the gap. Looked up from germline, CDR1 is SGHAT and CDR2 is FQNNGV. The CDR3 spells CASSLGGTYYNEQFF. The DNA of the CDR3 is TGTGCCAGCAGCTTAGGAGGGACGTACTACAATGAGCAGTTCTTC.

In this sample, this clonotype turned up many times. V is TRBV30 and J is TRBJ1-1; no clear D gene. Between the trimmed V and J ends, which lost 0 bases and 4 bases, there was a span of 12 bases. Germline assignment: CDR1 GTSNPN and CDR2 SVGIG (reference sequence). The CDR3 contains 14 residues. The CDR3 here is CAWSVGGQATEAFF. As DNA, the CDR3 is TGTGCCTGGAGTGTAGGCGGCCAGGCCACTGAAGCTTTCTTT.

The V and J genes are TRBV20-1 and TRBJ1-2; D is undetermined. V lost 3 bases and J lost 2, with 13 bases in between. Germline V gene sequence: CDR1 DFQATT, CDR2 SNEGSKA (reference sequence). This CDR3 is built from 14 residues. This chain's CDR3 is CSASGVEQNYGYTF. For the CDR3, the DNA is TGCAGTGCTAGTGGGGTTGAGCAGAACTATGGCTACACCTTC.

The CDR3 nucleotides read TGTGCCAGCAGTGCTAGGGGACTAGCGATCTACAATGAGCAGTTCTTC. Translating it yields CASSARGLAIYNEQFF. The gene calls are TRBV2 and TRBJ2-1; 10 positions match TRBD2. This CDR3 has 16 residues. Germline trimming cut 4 bases from V and 3 bases from J; bases unmatched to any gene: 6. Germline V gives CDR1 SNHLY, CDR2 FYNNEI. Together with reference TRBV2 and TRBJ2-1, the CDR3 gives the full variable domain: EPEVTQTPSHQVTQMGQEVILRCVPISNHLYFYWYRQILGQKVEFLVSFYNNEISEKSEIFDDQFSVERPDGSNFTLKIRSTKLEDSAMYFCASSARGLAIYNEQFFGPGTRLTVL.

This clonotype came up many times. The rearrangement uses TRBV2 and TRBJ2-7; the D gene is possibly TRBD1 (6 bases). Trimming cost V 8 bases and J 5 bases, with 7 bases left between them. The CDR3 has 10 residues. The germline CDR1 and CDR2 sequences are SNHLY and FYNNEI. The DNA of the CDR3 is TGTGCCAGCTGGACAGACGAGCAGTACGTC. This translates into CASWTDEQYV.

Here the CDR3 reads CAISVAGGTENIQYF. CDR3 bases: TGTGCCATCAGTGTGGCAGGTGGGACGGAAAACATTCAGTACTTC. This chain links TRBV10-3 with TRBJ2-4; perhaps D is TRBD1 or TRBD2 (5 bases each). The CDR3 is 15 amino acids. CDR1 is ENHRY and CDR2 is SYGVKD in the germline V gene. Trimming cost V 4 bases and J 5 bases, with 15 bases left between them.

This clonotype was seen only a few times. The chain employs TRBV24-1 and TRBJ2-2; 7 nucleotides agree with TRBD2. The germline V gene encodes CDR1 KGHDR and CDR2 SFDVKD. This CDR3 is built from 13 residues. Trimming took 10 bases from V and 1 from J; bases not matched to a gene: 2. CDR3 nucleotide sequence: TGTGCCACAAGCGGGAAGAACACCGGGGAGCTGTTTTTT. Its translation: CATSGKNTGELFF.